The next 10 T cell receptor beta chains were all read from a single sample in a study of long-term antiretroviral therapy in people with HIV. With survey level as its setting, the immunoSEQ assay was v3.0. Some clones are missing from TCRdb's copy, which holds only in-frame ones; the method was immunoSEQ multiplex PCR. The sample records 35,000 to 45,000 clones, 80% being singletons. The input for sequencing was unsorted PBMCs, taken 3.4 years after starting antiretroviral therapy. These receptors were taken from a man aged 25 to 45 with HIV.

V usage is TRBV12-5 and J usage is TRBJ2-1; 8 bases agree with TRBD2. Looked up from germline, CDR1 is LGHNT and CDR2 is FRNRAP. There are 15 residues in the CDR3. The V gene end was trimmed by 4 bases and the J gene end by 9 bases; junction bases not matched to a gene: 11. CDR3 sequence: CASGSSGHINGEQFF. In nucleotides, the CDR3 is TGTGCTAGTGGTTCTAGCGGGCACATTAACGGTGAGCAGTTCTTC.

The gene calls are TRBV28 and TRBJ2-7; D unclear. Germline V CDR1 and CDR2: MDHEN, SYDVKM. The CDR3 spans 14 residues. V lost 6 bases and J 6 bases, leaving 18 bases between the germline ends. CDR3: CASSQSPDSSEQYF. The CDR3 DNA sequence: TGTGCCAGCAGCCAAAGTCCCGACTCTAGCGAGCAGTACTTC. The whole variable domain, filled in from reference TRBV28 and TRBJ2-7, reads DVKVTQSSRYLVKRTGEKVFLECVQDMDHENMFWYRQDPGLGLRLIYFSYDVKMKEKGDIPEGYSVSREKKERFSLILESASTNQTSMYLCASSQSPDSSEQYFGPGTRLTVT.

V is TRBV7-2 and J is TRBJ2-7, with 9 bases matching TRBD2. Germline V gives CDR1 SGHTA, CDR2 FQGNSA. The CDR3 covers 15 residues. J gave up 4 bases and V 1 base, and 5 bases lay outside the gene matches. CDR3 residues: CASSLVAGEGYEQYF. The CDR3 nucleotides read TGTGCCAGCAGCTTAGTAGCGGGAGAGGGATACGAGCAGTACTTC.

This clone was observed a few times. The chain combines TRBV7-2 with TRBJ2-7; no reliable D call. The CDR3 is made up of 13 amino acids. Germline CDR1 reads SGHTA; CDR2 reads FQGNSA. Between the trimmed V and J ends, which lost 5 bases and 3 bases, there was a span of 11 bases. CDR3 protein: CASSARANYEQYF. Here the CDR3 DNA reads TGTGCCAGCAGCGCACGGGCCAACTACGAGCAGTACTTC.

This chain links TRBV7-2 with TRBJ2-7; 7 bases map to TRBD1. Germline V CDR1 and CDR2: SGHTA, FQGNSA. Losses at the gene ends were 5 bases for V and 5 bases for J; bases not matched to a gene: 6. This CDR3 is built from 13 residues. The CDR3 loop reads CASSQQGFNEQYF. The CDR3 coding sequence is TGTGCCAGCAGCCAACAGGGGTTCAACGAGCAGTACTTC.

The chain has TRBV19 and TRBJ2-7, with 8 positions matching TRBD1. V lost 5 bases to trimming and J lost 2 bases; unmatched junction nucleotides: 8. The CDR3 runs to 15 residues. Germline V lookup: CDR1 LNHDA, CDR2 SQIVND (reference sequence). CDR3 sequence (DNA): TGTGCCAGTAGTGCTACCGGGACAGGAGCCTACGAGCAGTACTTC. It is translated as CASSATGTGAYEQYF.

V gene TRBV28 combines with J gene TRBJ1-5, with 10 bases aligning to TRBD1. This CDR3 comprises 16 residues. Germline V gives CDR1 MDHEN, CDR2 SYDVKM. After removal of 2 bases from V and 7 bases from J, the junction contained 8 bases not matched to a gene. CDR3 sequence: CASSLQTGTGVQPQHF. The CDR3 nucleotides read TGTGCCAGCAGTTTACAAACCGGGACAGGGGTCCAGCCCCAGCATTTT. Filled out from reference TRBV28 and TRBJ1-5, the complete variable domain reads DVKVTQSSRYLVKRTGEKVFLECVQDMDHENMFWYRQDPGLGLRLIYFSYDVKMKEKGDIPEGYSVSREKKERFSLILESASTNQTSMYLCASSLQTGTGVQPQHFGDGTRLSIL.

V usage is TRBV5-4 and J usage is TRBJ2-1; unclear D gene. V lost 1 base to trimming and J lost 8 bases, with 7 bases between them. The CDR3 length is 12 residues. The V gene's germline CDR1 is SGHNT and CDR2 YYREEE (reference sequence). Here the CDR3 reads CASSLRGDEQFF. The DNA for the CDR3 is TGTGCCAGCAGCTTGAGAGGAGATGAGCAGTTCTTC.

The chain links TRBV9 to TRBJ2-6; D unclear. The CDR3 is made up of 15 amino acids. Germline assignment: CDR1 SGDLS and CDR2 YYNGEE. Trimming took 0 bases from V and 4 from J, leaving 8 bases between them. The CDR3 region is CASSVEGHGANVLTF. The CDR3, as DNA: TGTGCCAGCAGCGTAGAAGGGCACGGGGCCAACGTCCTGACTTTC.

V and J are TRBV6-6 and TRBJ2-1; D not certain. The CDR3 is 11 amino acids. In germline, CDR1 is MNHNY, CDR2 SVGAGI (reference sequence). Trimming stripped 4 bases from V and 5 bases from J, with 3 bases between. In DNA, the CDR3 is TGTGCCAGCAGTTCTCACAATGAGCAGTTCTTC. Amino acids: CASSSHNEQFF.